The subject of this entry is one T cell receptor beta chain. V gave up 6 bases and J gave up 4 bases; unmatched junction bases: 6. This CDR3 is built from 14 residues. Per germline, CDR1 MNHEY and CDR2 SMNVEV (reference sequence). Study processing details: Nucleated cell counts were estimated from reference gene primer amplification. Assay used: immunoSEQ multiplex PCR; TCRdb lists only in-frame clones, some missing. The V and J calls and clone size are taken from that table; D and trimming were inferred from the DNA. The profile covers approximately 380,000 clones, with approximately 91% appearing a single time and around 0.86% taken by the ten largest. In terms of age and location, participants ranged from roughly 18 to 90 years and lived in about 25 US areas. This entry comes from a study of blood T cell repertoires in COVID-19.

What was sequenced was PBMCs or T cells enriched from blood (not recorded which). The chain couples TRBV27 to TRBJ1-1; 9 bases map to TRBD1. This TCR was sampled from a woman in her 40s who had been exposed to COVID-19. The CDR3 reads CASSPRQGVTEAFF. The CDR3 DNA follows: TGTGCCAGCAGCCCAAGACAGGGGGTCACTGAAGCTTTCTTT.